Described below is a single TCR beta chain sequence and its context. The specificity of this receptor is unknown. Per-nucleotide qualities are absent, and no much larger clonotype sits a single base away. Sorted unstimulated T cells, along with proliferating T cells recovered from mixed lymphocyte reactions, underwent TCRbeta CDR3 sequencing. Fresh whole blood from roughly nine HLA-typed healthy donors was used as the source from which PBMCs were isolated. V is reduced by 3 bases and J by 7 bases, leaving a spacing of 13 bases between them. From its cysteine to its phenylalanine, the CDR3 spans 13 amino acids. Only CDR3 DNA is held: 39 bases, read in frame from base 1. CDR1 GTSNPN and CDR2 SVGIG were looked up in the germline V gene (reference sequence). This entry comes from a study of siplizumab effects on memory and regulatory T cells (dated by TCRdb to the late 2010s). For the study in its entirety: The study examined how the anti-CD2 antibody siplizumab affects alloreactive T-cell subsets in allogeneic mixed lymphocyte reactions built from human PBMCs.

Preparation of the library involved the immunoSEQ multiplex PCR assay. Some 1.1 x 10^5 TCR templates per sample were assayed by the deep sequencing platform. Genomic DNA extracted from sorted T cells was the material used for TCRbeta CDR3 sequencing. As for the authors' bioinformatics: The R programming language was used for clonal analysis of TCRbeta CDR3 data. Alloreactive CD4+ and CD8+ clones were defined by comparing unstimulated samples with post-reaction CFSE-low samples. Regulatory or non-regulatory origin of alloreactive CD4+ clones was assigned by matching sequences to the sorted unstimulated Treg and non-Treg repertoires. The table comes from immuneACCESS by way of TCRdb, which keeps in-frame sequences with V and J called. Part of the clones is missing from these tables; in studies checked, under half for an unresolved V gene and the rest for unknown reasons. Clonal size and the V and J genes are those of that table, whereas D and trimming came from the DNA. In this sample the table shows 97,000 or so clones, roughly 90% of which occur a single time. The ten largest make up approximately 1.2% of the sample.

What the research found in general, with its limitations: The cumulative frequency of alloreactive sequences that could be traced back to unstimulated CD4+ memory T cells was significantly reduced by siplizumab. Because sequences at frequencies below about 10^-5 were poorly captured, only a minor fraction of alloreactive clones could be mapped back to unstimulated subsets. Of the alloreactive CD4+ clones that could be mapped, the Treg-derived share averaged 68.8% with siplizumab compared with around 27% in control reactions. A naive or memory phenotype could not be assigned to roughly 75-97% of proliferating CD4+ or CD8+ clones. Unstimulated naive T cells appeared more diverse than memory T cells, and naive cells seemed to contribute substantially to the alloresponse. No functional confirmation was obtained for the suppressive function of proliferating Tregs from siplizumab cultures.

The sample was CD4+ T cells sorted from blood. The TCR comes from a human donor in good health. The V and J genes are TRBV30 and TRBJ1-5; tentative D gene TRBD1, with 6 bases matching. The CDR3 region reads CAWSRDNNQPQHF. The DNA sequence is as follows: TGTGCCTGGAGCCGGGACAATAACCAGCCCCAGCATTTT.